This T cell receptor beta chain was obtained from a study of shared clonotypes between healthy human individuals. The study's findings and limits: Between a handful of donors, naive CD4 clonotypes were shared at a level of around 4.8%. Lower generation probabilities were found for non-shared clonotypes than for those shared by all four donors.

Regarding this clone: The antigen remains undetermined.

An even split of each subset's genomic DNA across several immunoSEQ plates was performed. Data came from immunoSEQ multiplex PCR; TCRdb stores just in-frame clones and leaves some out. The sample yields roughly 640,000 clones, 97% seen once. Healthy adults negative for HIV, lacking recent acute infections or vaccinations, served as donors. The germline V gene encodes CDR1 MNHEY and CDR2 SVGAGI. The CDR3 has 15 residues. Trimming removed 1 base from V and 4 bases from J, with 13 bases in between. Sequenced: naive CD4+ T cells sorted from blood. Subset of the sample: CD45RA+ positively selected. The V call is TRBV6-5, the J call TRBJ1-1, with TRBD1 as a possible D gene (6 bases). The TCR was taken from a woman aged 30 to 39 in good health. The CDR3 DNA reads TGTGCCAGCAGTTACTTTTCAGGGGAGGGCACTGAAGCTTTCTTT. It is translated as CASSYFSGEGTEAFF.